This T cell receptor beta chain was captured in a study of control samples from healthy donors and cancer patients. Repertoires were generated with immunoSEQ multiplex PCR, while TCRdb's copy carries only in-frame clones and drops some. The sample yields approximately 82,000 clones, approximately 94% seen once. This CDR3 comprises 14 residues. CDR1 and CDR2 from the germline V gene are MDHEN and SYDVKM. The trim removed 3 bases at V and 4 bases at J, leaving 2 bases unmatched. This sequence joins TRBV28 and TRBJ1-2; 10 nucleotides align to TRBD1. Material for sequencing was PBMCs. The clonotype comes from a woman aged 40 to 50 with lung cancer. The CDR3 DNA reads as TGTGCCAGCAGTTTTAGACAGGGGGCCTATGGCTACACCTTC. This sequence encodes CASSFRQGAYGYTF.